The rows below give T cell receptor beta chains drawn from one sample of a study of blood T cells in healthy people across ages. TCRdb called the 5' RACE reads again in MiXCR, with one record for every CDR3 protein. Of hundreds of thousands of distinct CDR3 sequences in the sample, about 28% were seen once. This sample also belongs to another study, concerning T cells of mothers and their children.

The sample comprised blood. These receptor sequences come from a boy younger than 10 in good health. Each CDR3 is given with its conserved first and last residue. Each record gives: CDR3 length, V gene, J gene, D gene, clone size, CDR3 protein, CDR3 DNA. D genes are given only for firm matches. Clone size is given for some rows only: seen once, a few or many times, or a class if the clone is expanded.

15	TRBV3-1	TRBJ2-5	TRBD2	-	CASSPKLAAQETQYF	TGTGCCAGCAGCCCCAAACTAGCGGCTCAAGAGACCCAGTATTTC
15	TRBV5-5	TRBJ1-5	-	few	CASSLTMGSNQPQHF	TGTGCCAGCAGCCTTACTATGGGATCCAATCAGCCCCAGCATTTT
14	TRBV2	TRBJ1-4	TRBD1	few	CASSRQGGREKLFF	TGTGCCAGCAGCAGACAGGGCGGACGGGAAAAACTGTTTTTT
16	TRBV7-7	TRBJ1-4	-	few	CASSLGTGPGGEKLFF	TGTGCTAGCAGCTTAGGGACCGGTCCAGGTGGGGAAAAACTGTTTTTT
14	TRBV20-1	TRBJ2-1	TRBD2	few	CSATPSGRLDEQFF	TGCAGTGCGACCCCTAGCGGGAGATTGGATGAGCAGTTCTTC
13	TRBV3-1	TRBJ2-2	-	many	CASSQDRAGELFF	TGTGCCAGCAGCCAAGATCGTGCCGGGGAGCTGTTTTTT
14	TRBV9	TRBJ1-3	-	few	CASSGDSGWNTIYF	TGTGCCAGCAGCGGAGATAGTGGGTGGAACACCATATATTTT
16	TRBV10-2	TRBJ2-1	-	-	CASGGRGVPSYNEQFF	TGCGCCAGCGGGGGGCGAGGGGTTCCCTCCTACAATGAGCAGTTCTTC
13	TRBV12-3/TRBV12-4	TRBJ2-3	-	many	CASSLTGTDTQYF	TGTGCCAGCAGTTTGACTGGCACAGATACGCAGTATTTT
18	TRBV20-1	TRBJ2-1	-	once	CSARGGGLILSSYNEQFF	TGCAGTGCTAGAGGAGGCGGCCTCATTTTGAGCTCCTACAATGAGCAGTTCTTC
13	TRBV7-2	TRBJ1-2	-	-	CASSLVGLYGYTF	TGTGCCAGCAGCTTGGTGGGCCTCTATGGCTACACCTTC
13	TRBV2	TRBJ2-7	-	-	CASSDSGSYEQYF	TGTGCCAGCAGTGATAGCGGCTCCTACGAGCAGTACTTC
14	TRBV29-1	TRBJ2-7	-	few	CSVGTLRPQGEQYF	TGCAGCGTCGGGACCCTCCGGCCCCAAGGGGAGCAGTACTTC
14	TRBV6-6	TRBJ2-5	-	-	CASSYSGTQETQYF	TGTGCCAGCAGTTACTCGGGGACACAGGAGACCCAGTACTTC
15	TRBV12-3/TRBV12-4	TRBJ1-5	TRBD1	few	CASTSDRELYQPQHF	TGTGCCAGCACCTCGGACAGGGAACTATATCAGCCCCAGCATTTT
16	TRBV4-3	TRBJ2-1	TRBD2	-	CASSQGASGGYNGQFF	TGCGCCAGCAGCCAAGGGGCTAGCGGGGGTTACAATGGGCAGTTCTTC
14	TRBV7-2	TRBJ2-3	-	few	CASSPAGGTDTQYF	TGTGCCAGCAGCCCCGCCGGGGGCACAGATACGCAGTATTTT
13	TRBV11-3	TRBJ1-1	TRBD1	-	CASSQGTATEAFF	TGTGCCAGCAGCCAAGGGACAGCCACTGAAGCTTTCTTT
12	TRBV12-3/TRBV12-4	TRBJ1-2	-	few	CASTLRGDGYTF	TGTGCCAGCACCCTAAGGGGAGATGGCTACACCTTC
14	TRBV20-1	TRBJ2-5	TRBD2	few	CSASPSGRDETQYF	TGCAGTGCTAGTCCTAGCGGGAGAGACGAGACCCAGTACTTC
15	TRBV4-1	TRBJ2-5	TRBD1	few	CASSDPKGAEETQYF	TGCGCCAGCAGCGACCCCAAGGGGGCAGAAGAGACCCAGTACTTC
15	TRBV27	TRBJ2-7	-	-	CASSLEKRVVGEQYF	TGTGCCAGCAGTTTAGAAAAGCGGGTTGTAGGAGAGCAGTACTTC
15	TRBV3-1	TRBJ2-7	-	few	CASSQTGLPAYEQYF	TGTGCCAGCAGCCAGACGGGACTCCCCGCCTACGAGCAGTACTTC
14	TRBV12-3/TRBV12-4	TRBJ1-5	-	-	CASSWTDLGQPQHF	TGTGCCAGCAGTTGGACGGACCTCGGTCAGCCCCAGCATTTT
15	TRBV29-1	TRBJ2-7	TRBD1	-	CSGWGTGESSYEQYF	TGCAGCGGCTGGGGGACAGGCGAGAGCTCCTACGAGCAGTACTTC
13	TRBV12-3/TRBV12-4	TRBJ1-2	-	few	CASSPFYNYGYTF	TGTGCCAGCAGCCCTTTCTATAACTATGGCTACACCTTC
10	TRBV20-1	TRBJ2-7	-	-	CSARSTIEYF	TGCAGTGCTAGGTCGACAATCGAGTACTTC
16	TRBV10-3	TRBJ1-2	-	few	CAISEWGRDGYYGYTF	TGTGCCATCAGTGAGTGGGGCCGTGACGGATACTATGGCTACACCTTC
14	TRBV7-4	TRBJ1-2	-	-	CASSGPRFDYGYTF	TGTGCCAGCAGCGGCCCCAGGTTCGACTATGGCTACACCTTC
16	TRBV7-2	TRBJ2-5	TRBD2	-	CASSSVAGGPQETQYF	TGTGCCAGCAGCTCTGTAGCGGGGGGGCCTCAAGAGACCCAGTACTTC
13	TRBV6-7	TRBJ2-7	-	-	CASSNTGPYEQYF	TGTGCCAGCAGTAACACAGGCCCCTACGAGCAGTACTTC
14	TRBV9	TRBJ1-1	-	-	CASSGLGGGQEAFF	TGTGCCAGCAGCGGTCTAGGGGGTGGTCAGGAAGCTTTCTTT
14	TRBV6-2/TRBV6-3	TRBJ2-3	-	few	CASSWAGASDTQYF	TGTGCCAGCAGTTGGGCGGGGGCATCAGATACGCAGTATTTT
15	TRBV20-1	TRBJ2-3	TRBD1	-	CSARLKGAWEDTQYF	TGCAGTGCTAGACTTAAGGGGGCTTGGGAAGATACGCAGTATTTT
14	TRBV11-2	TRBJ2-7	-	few	CASSSGEFYVEQYF	TGTGCCAGCAGCTCCGGGGAGTTCTACGTCGAGCAGTACTTC
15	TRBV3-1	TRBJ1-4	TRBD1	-	CASSQGQGWDEKLFF	TGTGCCAGCAGCCAAGGACAGGGTTGGGATGAAAAACTGTTTTTT
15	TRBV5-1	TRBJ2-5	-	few	CASSTEAGTQETQYF	TGCGCCAGCAGCACCGAAGCGGGCACCCAAGAGACCCAGTACTTC
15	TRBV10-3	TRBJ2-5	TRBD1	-	CAISRGQGEDETQYF	TGTGCCATCAGTAGGGGACAGGGTGAGGACGAGACCCAGTACTTC
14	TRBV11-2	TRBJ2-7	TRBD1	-	CASSPGTARSEQYF	TGTGCCAGCAGTCCTGGGACAGCCCGATCCGAGCAGTACTTC
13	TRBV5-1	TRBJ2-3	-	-	CASSLENADTQYF	TGCGCCAGCAGCTTGGAAAATGCAGATACGCAGTATTTT
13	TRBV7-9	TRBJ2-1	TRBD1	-	CASSSTRGNEQFF	TGTGCCAGCAGCTCAACCAGGGGGAATGAGCAGTTCTTC
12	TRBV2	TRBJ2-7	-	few	CASSEVPTGHSF	TGTGCCAGCAGTGAAGTTCCGACGGGACACTCATTC